A selection of T cell receptor beta chains follows, all from one sample in a study of shared clonotypes between healthy human individuals. Here immunoSEQ multiplex PCR was the method, and the copy in TCRdb shows in-frame clones only, minus some. The repertoire holds about 1.1 million clones, 77% seen once, with 0.89% in the top ten. Sample: memory CD4+ T cells from PBMCs. These receptors were collected from a man aged 18 to 30 in good health. Some clones in this sample may be carry-over from other donors' samples. Both conserved end residues are part of each CDR3. A D gene is named only where the DNA matches it firmly. Size values are once, few and many counts, or a class for expanded clones, and some rows have none.

length	J	D	V	size	DNA	CDR3
16	TRBJ2-7	TRBD1	TRBV7-2	-	TGTGCCAGCAGCTTTGGGACAGGGAAGAGCTCCTACGAGCAGTACTTC	CASSFGTGKSSYEQYF
15	TRBJ2-1	-	TRBV28	few	TGTGCCAGCAGTTCCCAGGGAGTGACATACAATGAGCAGTTCTTC	CASSSQGVTYNEQFF
14	TRBJ2-7	TRBD2	TRBV6-5	-	TGTGCCTCCAGGGAAGCGCGGGAGCCCTACGAGCAGTACTTC	CASREAREPYEQYF
14	TRBJ1-2	-	TRBV15	-	TGTGCCACCAGCAGGAGAGGGCCAGGGAGTGGCTACACCTTC	CATSRRGPGSGYTF
11	TRBJ2-7	-	TRBV6-1	-	TGTGCCAGCACGGTCTCCTACGAGCAGTACTTC	CASTVSYEQYF
12	TRBJ2-1	-	TRBV2	-	TGTGCCAGCAGTGAACGTTACAATGAGCAGTTCTTC	CASSERYNEQFF
13	TRBJ2-5	-	TRBV5-1	once	TGCGCCAGCAGCCGGACATTTCAAGAGACCCAGTACTTC	CASSRTFQETQYF
14	TRBJ2-3	TRBD2	TRBV2	-	TGTGCCAGCAACCCAGGACTAGCATCCGATACGCAGTATTTT	CASNPGLASDTQYF
15	TRBJ1-6	-	TRBV30	-	TGTGCCTGGAGTAACCCGGGACTTATTAATTCACCCCTCCACTTT	CAWSNPGLINSPLHF
14	TRBJ2-5	-	TRBV7-3	-	TGTGCCAGCAGCTTAACCCGCTCCGCAGAGACCCAGTACTTC	CASSLTRSAETQYF
13	TRBJ2-7	-	TRBV5-5	-	TGTGCCAGCAGCTTACGGGGGCCTTACGAGCAGTACTTC	CASSLRGPYEQYF
14	TRBJ2-1	TRBD2	TRBV18	-	TGTGCCAGCTCCCTAAGCGGGGATTACAATGAGCAGTTCTTC	CASSLSGDYNEQFF
15	TRBJ2-3	-	TRBV11-1	-	TGTGCCAGCAGCCCGCCTAGCGCTAGCACAGATACGCAGTATTTT	CASSPPSASTDTQYF
18	TRBJ1-3	-	TRBV19	-	TGTGCCAGTAGTCAAACAACCCCCCGGAGATTCTCTGGAAACACCATATATTTT	CASSQTTPRRFSGNTIYF
16	TRBJ2-1	TRBD2	TRBV5-4	many	TGTGCCAGCAGCTTGAGGACTAGCGGGAGGAACAATGAGCAGTTCTTC	CASSLRTSGRNNEQFF
14	TRBJ2-5	TRBD1	TRBV11-3	-	TGTGCCAGCAGCGCCGGGACAGGGGAACAGACCCAGTACTTC	CASSAGTGEQTQYF
15	TRBJ2-2	-	TRBV9	-	TGTGCCAGCCGCGGACCTAGCGACTACACCGGGGAGCTGTTTTTT	CASRGPSDYTGELFF
16	TRBJ2-6	-	TRBV28	-	TGTGCCAGCAGCCGACCGAACCTCTCTGGGGCCAACGTCCTGACTTTC	CASSRPNLSGANVLTF
15	TRBJ2-7	TRBD2	TRBV7-2	once	TGTGCCAGCAGCTTTGAAAGCGGGAGTCTACACGAGCAGTACTTC	CASSFESGSLHEQYF
13	TRBJ2-1	-	TRBV18	-	TGTGCCAGCTCACCCGCCCAGGGCAATGAGCAGTTCTTC	CASSPAQGNEQFF
16	TRBJ2-2	TRBD2	TRBV19	once	TGTGCCAGTAGTATAGGAGGGAGGGCCTACACCGGGGAGCTGTTTTTT	CASSIGGRAYTGELFF
15	TRBJ2-3	TRBD2	TRBV7-8	-	TGTGCCAGCAGCTCCCAACCTAGCGGGGAACATACGCAGTATTTT	CASSSQPSGEHTQYF
17	TRBJ2-1	TRBD2	TRBV9	-	TGTGCCAGCAGCGTAGCTATACTAGCGGGAGGGGTAGGGGAGCAGTTCTTC	CASSVAILAGGVGEQFF
17	TRBJ2-3	TRBD2	TRBV9	once	TGTGCCAGCAGCTTACTGCGACTAGCGGGAGGGATGGATACGCAGTATTTT	CASSLLRLAGGMDTQYF
14	TRBJ2-2	-	TRBV18	-	TGTGCCAGCTCATGGGACCGGAACACCGGGGAGCTGTTTTTT	CASSWDRNTGELFF
14	TRBJ1-1	-	TRBV6-6	-	TGTGCCAGCAGTTACCCCTCCAGTGCCACTGAAGCTTTCTTT	CASSYPSSATEAFF
15	TRBJ1-3	TRBD1	TRBV6-6	-	TGTGCCAGCAGGCTGGACAGGGTATCTGGAAACACCATATATTTT	CASRLDRVSGNTIYF
13	TRBJ1-5	-	TRBV7-9	-	TGTGCCAGCAGCTTTGCGTTCCATCAGCCCCAGCATTTT	CASSFAFHQPQHF
15	TRBJ2-3	TRBD2	TRBV5-4	-	TGTGCCAGCAGTTTTGGGACTAGCGAGACAGATACGCAGTATTTT	CASSFGTSETDTQYF
14	TRBJ2-5	TRBD2	TRBV9	-	TGTGCCAGCAGCGTGCTAGCGGCTCAAGAGACCCAGTACTTC	CASSVLAAQETQYF
17	TRBJ2-3	-	TRBV9	-	TGTGCCAGCAGCGTAGATGTGGGCGGGCGTTACACAGATACGCAGTATTTT	CASSVDVGGRYTDTQYF
15	TRBJ2-1	-	TRBV28	-	TGTGCCAGCAGTTCGCATGGAAGCTCCTACAATGAGCAGTTCTTC	CASSSHGSSYNEQFF
13	TRBJ2-4	-	TRBV28	-	TGTGCCAGCAAAGACGGAGCCAAAAACATTCAGTACTTC	CASKDGAKNIQYF
18	TRBJ2-6	TRBD1	TRBV6-1	-	TGTGCCAGCAGTGAAAAGTGGACAGGGAACCCTGGGGCCAACGTCCTGACTTTC	CASSEKWTGNPGANVLTF
12	TRBJ2-5	-	TRBV7-8	-	TGTGCCAGCAGCTTAGCGGGCGGAGCACAGTACTTC	CASSLAGGAQYF
13	TRBJ1-5	-	TRBV6-1	-	TGTGCCAGCAGGGATTACAGCAATCAGCCCCAGCATTTT	CASRDYSNQPQHF
15	TRBJ2-2	-	TRBV7-9	-	TGTGCCAGCAGCGCCGGGACTCCGAACACCGGGGAGCTGTTTTTT	CASSAGTPNTGELFF
15	TRBJ2-7	-	TRBV18	-	TGTGCCAGCTCACCGGACCGGGGCGGCACCTACGAGCAGTACTTC	CASSPDRGGTYEQYF
11	TRBJ2-1	-	TRBV6-1	many	TGTGCCAGCAGTACCAGCAATGAGCAGTTCTTC	CASSTSNEQFF
14	TRBJ1-2	-	TRBV18	-	TGTGCCAGCTCACCAGACAGGATCTACTATGGCTACACCTTC	CASSPDRIYYGYTF
13	TRBJ1-1	-	TRBV7-2	-	TGTGCCAGCAGCTTCAGACCTCGGACTGAAGCTTTCTTT	CASSFRPRTEAFF
15	TRBJ2-1	TRBD1	TRBV28	-	TGTGCCAGCAGTCCCTCAGGACAGGGATGGGATGAGCAGTTCTTC	CASSPSGQGWDEQFF
14	TRBJ1-3	-	TRBV30	-	TGTGGATCTAGGCCCGGGGGGGAGGGAAACACCATATATTTT	CGSRPGGEGNTIYF
13	TRBJ1-5	-	TRBV18	-	TGTGCCAGCTCACCACCCGCCGGTCAGCCCCAGCATTTT	CASSPPAGQPQHF
14	TRBJ2-7	-	TRBV5-4	once	TGTGCCAGCAGCCAGAAGGGGGTCCCCTACGAGCAGTACTTC	CASSQKGVPYEQYF
16	TRBJ2-7	-	TRBV21-1	-	TGTGCCAGCAGCCCCCAAGCGGGGGTGACCCGATACGAGCAGTACTTC	CASSPQAGVTRYEQYF
15	TRBJ2-1	TRBD2	TRBV5-4	-	TGTGCCAGCAGCTTGGGTGCGGGAGGGCCTCATGAGCAGTTCTTC	CASSLGAGGPHEQFF
16	TRBJ2-4	TRBD1	TRBV2	-	TGTGCCAGCCTCGCAGGGGGCGTCCTCGCCAAAAACATTCAGTACTTC	CASLAGGVLAKNIQYF
14	TRBJ2-5	TRBD1	TRBV5-4	few	TGTGCCAGCAGCTTAACAGGGGGCTCCGAGACCCAGTACTTC	CASSLTGGSETQYF
13	TRBJ2-5	-	TRBV5-6	few	TGTGCCAGCACCCTCCGTGGACTCGGGACCCAGTACTTC	CASTLRGLGTQYF
16	TRBJ1-4	-	TRBV6-6	-	TGTGCCAGCAGCCCCAATCTCCACAGGGCTAATGAAAAACTGTTTTTT	CASSPNLHRANEKLFF